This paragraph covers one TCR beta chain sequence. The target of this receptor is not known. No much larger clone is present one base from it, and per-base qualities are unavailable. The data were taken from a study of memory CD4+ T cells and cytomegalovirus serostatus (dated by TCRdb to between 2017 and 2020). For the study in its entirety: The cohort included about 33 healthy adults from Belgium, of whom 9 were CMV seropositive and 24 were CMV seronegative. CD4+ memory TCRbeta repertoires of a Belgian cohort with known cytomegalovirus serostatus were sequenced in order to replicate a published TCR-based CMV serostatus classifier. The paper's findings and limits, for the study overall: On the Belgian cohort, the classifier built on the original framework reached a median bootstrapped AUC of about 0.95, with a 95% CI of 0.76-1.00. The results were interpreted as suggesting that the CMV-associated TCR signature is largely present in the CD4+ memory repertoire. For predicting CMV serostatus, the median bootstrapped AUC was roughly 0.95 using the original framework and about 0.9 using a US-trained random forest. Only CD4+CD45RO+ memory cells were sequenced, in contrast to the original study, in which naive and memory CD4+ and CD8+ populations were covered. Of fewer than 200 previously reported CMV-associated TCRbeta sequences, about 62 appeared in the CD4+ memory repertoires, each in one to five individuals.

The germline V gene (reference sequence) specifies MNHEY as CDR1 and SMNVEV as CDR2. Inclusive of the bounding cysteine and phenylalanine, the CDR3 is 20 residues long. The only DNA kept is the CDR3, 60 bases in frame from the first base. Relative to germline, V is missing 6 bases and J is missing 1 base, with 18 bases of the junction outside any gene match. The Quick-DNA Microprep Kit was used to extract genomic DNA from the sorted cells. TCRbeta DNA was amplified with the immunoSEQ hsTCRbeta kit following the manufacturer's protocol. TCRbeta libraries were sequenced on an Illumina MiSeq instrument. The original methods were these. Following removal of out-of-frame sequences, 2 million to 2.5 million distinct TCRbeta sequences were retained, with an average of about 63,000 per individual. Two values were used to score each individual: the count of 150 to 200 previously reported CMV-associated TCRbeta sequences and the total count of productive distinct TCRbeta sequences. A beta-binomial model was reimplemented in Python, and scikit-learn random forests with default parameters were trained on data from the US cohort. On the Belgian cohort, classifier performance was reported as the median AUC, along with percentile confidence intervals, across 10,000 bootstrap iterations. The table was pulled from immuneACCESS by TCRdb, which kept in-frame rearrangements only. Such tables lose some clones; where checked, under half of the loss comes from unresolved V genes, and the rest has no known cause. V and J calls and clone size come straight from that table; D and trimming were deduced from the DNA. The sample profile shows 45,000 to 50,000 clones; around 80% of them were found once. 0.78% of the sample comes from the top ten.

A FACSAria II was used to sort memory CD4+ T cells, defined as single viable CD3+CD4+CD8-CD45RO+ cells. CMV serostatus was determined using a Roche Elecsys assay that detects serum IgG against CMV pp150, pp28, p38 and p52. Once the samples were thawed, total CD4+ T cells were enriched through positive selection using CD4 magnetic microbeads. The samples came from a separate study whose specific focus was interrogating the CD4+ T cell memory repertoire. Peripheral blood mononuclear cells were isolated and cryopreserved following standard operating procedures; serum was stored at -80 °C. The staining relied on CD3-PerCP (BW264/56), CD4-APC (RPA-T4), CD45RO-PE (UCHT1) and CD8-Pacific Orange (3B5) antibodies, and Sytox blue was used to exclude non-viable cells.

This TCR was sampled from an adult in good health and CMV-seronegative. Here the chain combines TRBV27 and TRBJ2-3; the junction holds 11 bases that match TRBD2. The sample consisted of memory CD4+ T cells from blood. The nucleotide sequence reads TGTGCCAGCAGCATTACCTGGGCCTCTAGCGGGAGGCTTGGCACAGATACGCAGTATTTT. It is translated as CASSITWASSGRLGTDTQYF.